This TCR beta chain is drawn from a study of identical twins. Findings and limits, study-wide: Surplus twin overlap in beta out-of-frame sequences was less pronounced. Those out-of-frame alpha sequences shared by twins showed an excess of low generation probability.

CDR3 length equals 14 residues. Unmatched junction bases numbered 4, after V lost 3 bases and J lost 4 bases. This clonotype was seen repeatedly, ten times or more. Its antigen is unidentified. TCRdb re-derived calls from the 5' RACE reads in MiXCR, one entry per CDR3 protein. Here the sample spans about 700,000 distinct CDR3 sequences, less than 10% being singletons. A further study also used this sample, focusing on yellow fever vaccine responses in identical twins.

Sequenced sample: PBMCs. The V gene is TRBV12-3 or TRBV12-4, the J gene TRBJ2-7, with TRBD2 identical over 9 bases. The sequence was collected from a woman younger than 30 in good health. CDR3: CASSFLAGVYEQYF. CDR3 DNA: TGTGCCAGCAGTTTTTTAGCGGGAGTGTACGAGCAGTACTTC.